This TCR beta chain comes out of a study of shared clonotypes between healthy human individuals. Overall study context: The study used three CD4 naive, three CD4 memory, two CD8 naive and one CD8 memory plate per donor.

Trimming took off 2 bases at V and 4 bases at J, with 17 bases between the two ends. Germline assignment: CDR1 KGHSH and CDR2 LQKENI. This CDR3 contains 16 residues. As regards this clone: The antigen remains unidentified.

Investigators divided CD4+ cells into CD45RA+ naive and CD45RA-negative memory subsets. Study conclusions and caveats: Represented diversity (both genetic and exposure-history) was limited by the small number of donors. All-four-donor shared clonotypes had higher generation probabilities than non-shared clonotypes did.

Assay: immunoSEQ multiplex PCR; the TCRdb copy retains only in-frame clones and omits some. Altogether more than 400,000 clones are present, roughly 95% being singletons, with the ten largest covering around 0.066%. This sequence originates from a woman aged 25 to 39 in good health. The chain employs TRBV18 and TRBJ1-1; D gene uncertain. The sample taken for sequencing was naive CD4+ T cells sorted from blood. Indicated subset: CD45RA+ positively selected. DNA of the CDR3: TGTGCCAGCTCACCATTAGCCAGGATGGAGGTCACTGAAGCTTTCTTT. Translation gives CASSPLARMEVTEAFF. Supplemented by reference TRBV18 and TRBJ1-1, the full variable domain reads NAGVMQNPRHLVRRRGQEARLRCSPMKGHSHVYWYRQLPEEGLKFMVYLQKENIIDESGMPKERFSAEFPKEGPSILRIQQVVRGDSAAYFCASSPLARMEVTEAFFGQGTRLTVV.